The 8 T cell receptor beta chains in this list originate from one sample, sequenced in a study of OX40 agonist ivuxolimab in advanced cancers. Sequencing was performed with immunoSEQ multiplex PCR; in TCRdb, only in-frame clones are kept and a portion is missing. Here the sample spans roughly 76,000 clones, just under 85% being singletons. The material sequenced was CD4+ or CD8+ T cells sorted from blood, taken in a trial of the OX40 agonist ivuxolimab. These receptors came from an adult with an advanced solid tumor such as melanoma, head and neck, liver or kidney cancer.

J is TRBJ2-7 and V is TRBV2, with D possibly being TRBD1 or TRBD2 (5 bases each). Trimming removed 3 bases at V and 3 bases at J, with 24 bases between. Germline CDR1 is SNHLY and CDR2 is FYNNEI. The CDR3 has 18 amino acids. CDR3 nucleotide sequence: TGTGCCAGCAGTGATCTGAAGGCAGGGACCTTTTCTATCTACGAGCAGTACTTC. Amino acid sequence: CASSDLKAGTFSIYEQYF.

This clone appeared a single time. The J gene is TRBJ2-2, the V gene TRBV27; TRBD1 might be the D (6 bases). Trimming cost V 6 bases and J 6 bases, with 8 bases left between them. CDR1 is MNHEY, CDR2 SMNVEV, per germline (reference sequence). CDR3 length equals 12 residues. As DNA, the CDR3 is TGTGCCAGCAGCAGGGGCTCCGGGGAGCTGTTTTTT. Protein product: CASSRGSGELFF.

The CDR3 loop is CASSSPAPQTGRYEQYV. The CDR3 coding sequence is TGCGCCAGCAGTTCTCCAGCACCTCAGACAGGGAGGTACGAGCAGTACGTC. The rearrangement joins TRBV10-1 to TRBJ2-7; D is possibly TRBD1 (7 bases). The CDR3 is 17 residues long. Germline values: CDR1 WNHNN, CDR2 SYGVQD (reference sequence). Between the trimmed V and J ends, which lost 5 bases and 4 bases, there was a span of 24 bases.

J is TRBJ2-3 and V is TRBV15, with D perhaps assigned TRBD1 or TRBD2 (6 bases each). V was clipped by 4 bases and J by 1 base, with 9 bases between them. The length of the CDR3 is 14 residues. CDR1 and CDR2 (germline): LNHNV, YYDKDF (reference sequence). CDR3 protein: CATSKGGGTDTQYF. The CDR3 DNA reads as TGTGCCACCAGCAAGGGGGGTGGCACAGATACGCAGTATTTT.

The chain couples TRBV27 to TRBJ2-1; TRBD1 agrees at 7 bases. In germline, CDR1 is MNHEY, CDR2 SMNVEV (reference sequence). The junction had 7 bases not matched to a gene; V was cut back by 5 bases and J by 9 bases. The CDR3 spans 13 residues. The chain's CDR3 is CASSPDYRGEQFF. The CDR3 DNA is TGTGCCAGCAGTCCTGACTACAGGGGTGAGCAGTTCTTC.

The chain has TRBV28 and TRBJ2-7; D is perhaps TRBD1 (6 bases). V lost 5 bases to trimming and J lost 4 bases, with 15 bases between them. CDR1 is MDHEN and CDR2 is SYDVKM in the germline V gene. The CDR3 is made up of 14 amino acids. CDR3 sequence reads: CASSARTALYEQYF. Written as DNA, the CDR3 is TGTGCCAGCAGTGCCCGGACAGCGCTTTACGAGCAGTACTTC.

The chain links TRBV19 to TRBJ1-5; D might be TRBD1 (6 bases). Deletions cut 7 bases from V and 7 bases from J, with 14 bases between. Germline V gene lookup returns CDR1 LNHDA and CDR2 SQIVND (reference sequence). The CDR3 loop spans 13 amino acids. Here the CDR3 reads CASTMGHGQPQHF. CDR3 sequence (DNA): TGTGCCAGTACGATGGGACACGGCCAGCCCCAGCATTTT.

The gene calls are TRBV5-4 and TRBJ1-1; 7 bases match TRBD1. V shed 4 bases, J shed 7 bases, and the junction held 13 bases outside the gene matches. The CDR3 is made up of 15 amino acids. Germline V gene data show CDR1 as SGHNT and CDR2 as YYREEE (reference sequence). The DNA for the CDR3 is TGTGCCAGCAGCGCGCCAGGGGGGGGTCCCCTTGAAGCTTTCTTT. Translation: CASSAPGGGPLEAFF.